Listed here are 14 T cell receptor beta chains from one sample, sequenced in a study of early T cells in non-severe SARS-CoV-2 infection. TCRdb re-called the 5' RACE reads through MiXCR, storing one row per CDR3 protein. This sample yields approximately 66,000 distinct CDR3 sequences, of which about 13% are seen a single time; approximately 5.2% belongs to the top ten. The sample consisted of whole blood. The source is an adult who was a healthcare worker with PCR-confirmed SARS-CoV-2 infection or an uninfected control (not recorded which).

This clonotype showed up just a few times. V is TRBV29-1 and J is TRBJ2-7; TRBD2 aligns across 14 bases. The CDR3 has 14 residues. V lost 7 bases and J lost 7; bases outside the gene matches: 9. Germline-derived CDR1 and CDR2 are SQVTM and ANQGSEA. The DNA for the CDR3 is TGCAGCGCCGGACTAGCGGGAGGCATGGGGGAGCAGTACTTC. Translating it yields CSAGLAGGMGEQYF.

This clonotype was seen many times. The V call is TRBV29-1, the J call TRBJ2-3; maybe TRBD2 (5 bases). Germline CDR1 and CDR2: SQVTM and ANQGSEA. V gave up 7 bases and J gave up 6 bases, with 20 bases separating them. The CDR3 is 14 residues long. The CDR3 DNA reads as TGCAGCGCCCCAGTTCAGAGGGCGGCTGATACGCAGTATTTT. Amino acids: CSAPVQRAADTQYF.

This clonotype was detected ten times or more. The chain joins TRBV12-3 or TRBV12-4 to TRBJ1-5, with D uncertain. The CDR3 covers 12 residues. The V and J ends lost 3 bases and 7 bases respectively, with 7 bases between them. Here the CDR3 reads CASSFQWQPQHF. DNA of the CDR3: TGTGCCAGCAGTTTTCAGTGGCAGCCCCAGCATTTT.

The gene calls are TRBV14 and TRBJ2-3; D assignment may be TRBD1 or TRBD2 (5 bases each). Between the trimmed V and J ends, which lost 0 bases and 7 bases, there was a span of 8 bases. The CDR3 has 13 residues. Germline-derived CDR1 and CDR2 are SGHDN and FVKESK. The CDR3 DNA is TGTGCCAGCAGCCAAGAGGGACGGCATACGCAGTATTTT. Encoded protein: CASSQEGRHTQYF.

This clonotype showed up many times. The J gene is TRBJ2-3, the V gene TRBV5-1, with 7 nucleotides matching TRBD1. Germline values: CDR1 SGHRS, CDR2 YFSETQ. The CDR3 has 14 amino acids. V was pared by 3 bases and J by 2 bases, with 3 bases of the junction left unmatched. The CDR3 bases are TGCGCCAGCAGCTCGACAGGGACCACAGATACGCAGTATTTT. This encodes CASSSTGTTDTQYF.

CDR3 residues: CASSVGAANTGELFF. The CDR3 coding sequence is TGTGCCAGCAGCGTTGGGGCGGCGAACACCGGGGAGCTGTTTTTT. This sequence joins TRBV9 and TRBJ2-2; D is perhaps TRBD1 (5 bases). Deletions cut 2 bases from V and 0 bases from J, with 8 bases between. CDR3 length equals 15 residues. In germline, CDR1 is SGDLS, CDR2 YYNGEE.

The V call is TRBV29-1, the J call TRBJ2-3; 7 nucleotides align to TRBD1. The germline V gene has CDR1 SQVTM and CDR2 ANQGSEA. This CDR3 has 13 residues. V gave up 7 bases and J gave up 1 base; unmatched junction bases: 5. The CDR3 protein is CSGDQGGTDTQYF. In DNA, the CDR3 is TGCAGCGGGGACCAGGGGGGCACAGATACGCAGTATTTT.

CDR3 coding DNA: TGCGCCAGCAGCTTGGCTGGTATCTACAATGAGCAGTTCTTC. It specifies CASSLAGIYNEQFF. The chain is built from TRBV5-1 and TRBJ2-1; the D is unclear. Germline V gives CDR1 SGHRS, CDR2 YFSETQ. There are 14 residues in the CDR3. The V and J ends lost 0 bases and 3 bases respectively, with 7 bases between them.

The rearrangement links TRBV6-6 to TRBJ2-3, with D perhaps TRBD2 (6 bases). Germline lookup yields CDR1 MNHNY and CDR2 SVGAGI (reference sequence). This CDR3 region has 15 residues. Trimming shortened V by 5 bases and J by 6 bases, and 18 bases separated the two germline ends. The chain's CDR3 is CASSPPGVFRDTQYF. The CDR3 bases are TGTGCCAGCAGTCCCCCGGGGGTTTTTCGGGATACGCAGTATTTT.

This clonotype was detected only a few times. The chain couples TRBV2 to TRBJ1-2, with D possibly matching TRBD1 (6 bases). Trimming removed 3 bases from V and 3 bases from J, with 8 bases in between. The CDR3 runs 13 residues. CDR1 is SNHLY, CDR2 FYNNEI, per germline. The CDR3 protein is CASSERTDYGYTF. CDR3 sequence (DNA): TGTGCCAGCAGTGAGCGGACAGACTATGGCTACACCTTC.

The chain couples TRBV12-3 or TRBV12-4 to TRBJ2-1; TRBD2 matches at 7 bases. This CDR3 is 16 amino acids long. Trimming cost V 6 bases and J 0 bases; bases outside gene matches: 8. In nucleotides, the CDR3 is TGTGCCAGCAGCAGCCAAGCGGGAAGCTCCTACAATGAGCAGTTCTTC. Encoded protein: CASSSQAGSSYNEQFF.

This clonotype was counted at least ten times. The chain is built from TRBV4-2 and TRBJ2-7; TRBD2 matches 12 bases. After removal of 4 bases from V and 2 bases from J, the junction contained 3 bases not matched to a gene. CDR3 length: 15 residues. CDR1 and CDR2 from the germline V gene are LGHNA and YNFKEQ. The CDR3 sequence: CASSRASGGAYEQYF. The CDR3 nucleotides are TGTGCCAGCAGCCGAGCTAGCGGGGGGGCCTACGAGCAGTACTTC.

V usage is TRBV7-2 and J usage is TRBJ2-2; 7 bases map to TRBD2. CDR1 SGHTA and CDR2 FQGNSA come from the germline V gene. The CDR3 extends over 14 amino acids. V shed 3 bases, J shed 7 bases, and the junction held 5 bases outside the gene matches. This chain's CDR3 is CASSLAGAHGELFF. DNA for the CDR3: TGTGCCAGCAGCTTGGCGGGAGCCCACGGGGAGCTGTTTTTT.

This clonotype came up a few times. The chain carries TRBV7-2 and TRBJ2-2; 10 bases are shared with TRBD1. Germline V gives CDR1 SGHTA, CDR2 FQGNSA. The CDR3 length is 16 residues. After removal of 5 bases from V and 5 bases from J, the junction contained 8 bases not matched to a gene. CDR3 sequence: CASSTDRGLLTGELFF. The DNA of the CDR3 is TGTGCCAGCAGCACTGACAGGGGGCTTCTAACCGGGGAGCTGTTTTTT.